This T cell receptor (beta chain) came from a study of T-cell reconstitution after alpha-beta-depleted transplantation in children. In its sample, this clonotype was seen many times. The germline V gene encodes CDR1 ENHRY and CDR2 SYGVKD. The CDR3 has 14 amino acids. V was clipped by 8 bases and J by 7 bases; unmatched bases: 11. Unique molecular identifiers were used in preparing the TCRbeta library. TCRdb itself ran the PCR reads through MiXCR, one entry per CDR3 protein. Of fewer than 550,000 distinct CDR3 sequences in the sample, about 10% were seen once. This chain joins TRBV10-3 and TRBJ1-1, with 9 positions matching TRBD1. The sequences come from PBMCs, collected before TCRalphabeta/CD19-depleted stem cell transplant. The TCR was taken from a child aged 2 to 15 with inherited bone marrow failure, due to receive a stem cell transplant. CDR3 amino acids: CAISGGTGSFEAFF. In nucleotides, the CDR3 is TGTGCCATCTCCGGGGGGACAGGGAGTTTTGAAGCTTTCTTT.